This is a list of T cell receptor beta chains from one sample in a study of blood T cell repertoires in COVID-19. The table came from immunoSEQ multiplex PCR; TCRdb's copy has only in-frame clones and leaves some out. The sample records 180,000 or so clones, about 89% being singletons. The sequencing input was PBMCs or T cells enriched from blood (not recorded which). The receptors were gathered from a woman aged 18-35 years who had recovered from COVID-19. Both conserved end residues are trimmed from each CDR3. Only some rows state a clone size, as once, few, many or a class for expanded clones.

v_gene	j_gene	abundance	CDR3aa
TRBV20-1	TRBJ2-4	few	SASLAGHFP
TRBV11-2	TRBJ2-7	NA	ASSLVGTSGSNEQY
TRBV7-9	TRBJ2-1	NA	ASSLDPLVPF
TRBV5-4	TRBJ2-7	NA	ASSSGTSGRYEQY
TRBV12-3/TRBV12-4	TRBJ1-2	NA	ASTWTGGGYT
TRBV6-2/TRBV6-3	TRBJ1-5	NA	ASSYTGSNQPQH
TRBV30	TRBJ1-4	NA	AWRGWRGADEKLF
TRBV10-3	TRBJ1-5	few	AISTGQGRPQH
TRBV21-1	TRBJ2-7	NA	ASSRSTSGYEQY
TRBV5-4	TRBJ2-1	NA	ASSLKESYNEQF
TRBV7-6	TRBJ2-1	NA	ASSLGVQETYNEQF
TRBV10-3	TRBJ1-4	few	AISAGATNEKLF
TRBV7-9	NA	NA	ASRSSGTETQY
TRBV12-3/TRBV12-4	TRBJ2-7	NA	ASSAGGRREQY
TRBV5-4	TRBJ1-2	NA	ASSLVGQNPYGYT
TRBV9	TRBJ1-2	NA	ASSRRGLGGYT
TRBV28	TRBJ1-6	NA	ASIRGKGRSSYNSPLH
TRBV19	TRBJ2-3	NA	ASSPQGAKTDTQY
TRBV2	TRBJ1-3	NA	ASSESGNRGNTIY
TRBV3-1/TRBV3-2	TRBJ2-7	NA	ASSQELTGGEQY
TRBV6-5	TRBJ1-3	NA	ASRRDRGIGNTIY
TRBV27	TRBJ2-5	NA	AAGGLAPSTPQY
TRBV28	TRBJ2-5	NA	ATSTWQDTKETQY
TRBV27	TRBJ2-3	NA	ASSSPGLAGATTDTQY
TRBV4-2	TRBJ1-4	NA	ASSPHRVAAEKLF
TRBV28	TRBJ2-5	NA	ASSRQGLETQY
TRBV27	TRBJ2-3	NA	ASSLWRTDTQY
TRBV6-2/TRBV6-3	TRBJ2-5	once	ASSYRGGGETQY
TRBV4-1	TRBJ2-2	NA	ASSPRRGTGELF
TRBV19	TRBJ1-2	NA	ATTRHSYGYT
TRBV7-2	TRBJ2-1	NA	ASSFQNEQF
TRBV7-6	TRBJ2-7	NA	ASSRNSGYEQY
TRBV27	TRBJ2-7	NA	ASSNQGVPYEQY
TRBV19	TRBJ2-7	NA	ASSTVAGVPVEQY
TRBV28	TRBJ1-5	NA	ASSPGPLSNQPQH
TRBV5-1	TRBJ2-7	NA	ASSASQGGSSYEQY
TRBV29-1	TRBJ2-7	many	SAIGGGRYEQY
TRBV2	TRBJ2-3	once	ARSPPAGPQY
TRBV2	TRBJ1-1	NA	ASRGTVNTEAF
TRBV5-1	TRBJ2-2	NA	ASSPYLATNTGELF
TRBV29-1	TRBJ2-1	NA	SVEEGTGLGGEQF
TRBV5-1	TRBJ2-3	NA	ASSFPGTSGGGDTQY
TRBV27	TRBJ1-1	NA	ASWRTALNTEAF
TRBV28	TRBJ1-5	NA	ASSFLLGANQPQH
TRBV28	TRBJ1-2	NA	ASSLPEQLRDPTNYGYT
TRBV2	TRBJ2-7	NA	ASRSGVPGQY
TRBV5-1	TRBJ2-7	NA	ASSSATSGSSYEQY
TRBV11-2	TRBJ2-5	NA	ASSPEWGTSKETQY
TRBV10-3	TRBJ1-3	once	AIRADRAGNTIY
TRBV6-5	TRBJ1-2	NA	ASSRTGGRVGGYT
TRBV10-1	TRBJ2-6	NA	ASGPKRSDSGANVLT
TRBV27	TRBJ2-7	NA	ASSSGLGYHEQY